A selection of T cell receptor beta chains follows, all from one sample in a study of T-cell reconstitution after alpha-beta-depleted transplantation in children. Each CDR3 protein gets one entry after TCRdb re-called the PCR reads with MiXCR. There are 150,000 to 250,000 distinct CDR3 sequences in the sample; 5.5% to 7% occur only once, and under 6% lies in the top ten. The sequences come from PBMCs, collected before TCRalphabeta/CD19-depleted stem cell transplant. The receptor set was obtained from a girl less than two years old with combined immunodeficiency, due to receive a stem cell transplant. The CDR3 runs from the conserved cysteine through the conserved F or W. The order of the fields is clone size, V gene, J gene, D gene, CDR3 protein, CDR3 DNA. A D gene is named only where the DNA matches it firmly. Only part of the rows carry a size: once, few, many, or a class if the clone is expanded.

many	TRBV27	TRBJ2-7	NA	CASGYRGSYEQYF	TGTGCCAGCGGCTACCGGGGGTCCTACGAGCAGTACTTC
many	TRBV12-3/TRBV12-4	TRBJ1-5	NA	CASSSGTGRSNQPQHF	TGTGCCAGCAGTTCGGGTACGGGGAGAAGCAATCAGCCCCAGCATTTT
many	TRBV29-1	TRBJ2-3	NA	CSAVGGMSTDTQYF	TGCAGCGCTGTCGGGGGAATGAGCACAGATACGCAGTATTTT
many	TRBV4-3	TRBJ2-5	TRBD2	CASSSFGGETQYF	TGCGCCAGCAGCTCCTTCGGGGGGGAGACCCAGTACTTC
NA	TRBV5-5	TRBJ2-7	TRBD1	CASRQTGGPYEQYF	TGTGCCAGCCGTCAGACAGGGGGACCCTACGAGCAGTACTTC
many	TRBV18	TRBJ1-2	NA	CASSPQGGEGYTF	TGTGCCAGCTCACCACAGGGCGGAGAGGGCTACACCTTC
many	TRBV14	TRBJ2-7	NA	CASSQVWPPSSYEQYF	TGTGCCAGCAGCCAAGTATGGCCCCCTAGCTCCTACGAGCAGTACTTC
many	TRBV6-1	TRBJ1-2	NA	CASRDQGGGYGYTF	TGTGCCAGCAGAGATCAGGGAGGGGGCTATGGCTACACCTTC
NA	TRBV28	TRBJ2-2	NA	CASSLYGSWTGELFF	TGTGCCAGCAGTTTATATGGTTCCTGGACCGGGGAGCTGTTTTTT
many	TRBV12-3/TRBV12-4	TRBJ2-1	NA	CASSPSEGLYNEQFF	TGTGCCAGCAGTCCCTCCGAGGGACTTTACAATGAGCAGTTCTTC
many	TRBV5-1	TRBJ2-5	TRBD2	CASSLGGTSGFQETQYF	TGCGCCAGCAGCTTGGGGGGGACTAGCGGATTCCAAGAGACCCAGTACTTC
many	TRBV25-1	TRBJ1-1	NA	CASSENLGRTEAFF	TGTGCCAGCAGTGAAAATTTGGGGAGGACTGAAGCTTTCTTT
many	TRBV28	TRBJ1-1	NA	CASSWGGTEAFF	TGTGCCAGCAGTTGGGGGGGGACTGAAGCTTTCTTT
many	TRBV5-5	TRBJ2-1	NA	CASSWGDNEQFF	TGTGCCAGCAGCTGGGGAGACAATGAGCAGTTCTTC
NA	TRBV4-1	TRBJ1-2	TRBD1	CASSQGQGVQYGYTF	TGCGCCAGCAGCCAAGGGCAGGGGGTTCAATATGGCTACACCTTC
NA	TRBV28	TRBJ1-4	TRBD1	CASSLRGQVAKDEKLFF	TGTGCCAGCAGTTTACGGGGACAGGTGGCGAAAGATGAAAAACTGTTTTTT
many	TRBV20-1	TRBJ2-1	NA	CSAKDLPSYNEQFF	TGCAGTGCCAAGGATTTACCTTCCTACAATGAGCAGTTCTTC
NA	TRBV6-5	TRBJ2-7	NA	CASSYSGQYYEQYF	TGTGCCAGCAGTTACTCGGGACAATACTACGAGCAGTACTTC
many	TRBV7-2	TRBJ1-2	NA	CASSPIRGGYGYTF	TGTGCCAGCAGTCCTATTAGGGGAGGCTATGGCTACACCTTC
many	TRBV20-1	TRBJ2-3	TRBD2	CSAKPEGLAGDADTQYF	TGCAGTGCAAAACCCGAGGGACTAGCGGGAGATGCAGATACGCAGTATTTT
many	TRBV5-1	TRBJ2-7	NA	CASSTGGNVISYEQYF	TGCGCCAGCAGCACTGGGGGAAACGTAATCTCCTACGAGCAGTACTTC
many	TRBV7-6	TRBJ2-2	NA	CASSGGPSGELFF	TGTGCCAGCAGCGGGGGACCGAGCGGGGAGCTGTTTTTT
many	TRBV6-1	TRBJ1-3	TRBD1	CASSKRQGNSGNTIYF	TGTGCCAGCAGTAAACGACAGGGCAATTCTGGAAACACCATATATTTT
many	TRBV29-1	TRBJ1-2	NA	CSVEAGRRDYGYTF	TGCAGCGTTGAAGCGGGCCGGAGGGATTATGGCTACACCTTC
NA	TRBV4-3	TRBJ2-7	TRBD2	CASSDGLAGAWEQYF	TGCGCCAGCAGCGATGGACTAGCGGGGGCCTGGGAGCAGTACTTC
many	TRBV7-8	TRBJ1-1	TRBD1	CASSLAVTGGTEAFF	TGTGCCAGCAGCTTAGCGGTGACAGGGGGCACTGAAGCTTTCTTT
many	TRBV20-1	TRBJ1-1	NA	CSARAREAFF	TGCAGTGCTAGAGCGAGGGAAGCTTTCTTT
NA	TRBV29-1	TRBJ2-7	TRBD1	CSAEDREVYEQYF	TGCAGCGCTGAGGACAGGGAGGTTTACGAGCAGTACTTC
many	TRBV20-1	TRBJ2-5	NA	CSALTTEGVKTQYF	TGCAGTGCCCTAACAACCGAGGGGGTAAAGACCCAGTACTTC
many	TRBV19	TRBJ2-1	NA	CASRNSWQQFF	TGTGCCAGTAGGAATAGCTGGCAGCAGTTCTTC
few	TRBV28	TRBJ2-5	NA	CASSAVWGPERGTQYF	TGTGCCAGCAGTGCTGTTTGGGGGCCTGAGCGAGGGACCCAGTACTTC
many	TRBV29-1	TRBJ2-2	NA	CSAYGANTGELFF	TGCAGCGCTTATGGGGCGAACACCGGGGAGCTGTTTTTT
many	TRBV3-1	TRBJ2-1	TRBD2	CASSQRTLGGSFGQFF	TGTGCCAGCAGCCAAAGGACCCTAGGCGGGAGCTTTGGGCAGTTCTTC
NA	TRBV6-6	TRBJ1-6	TRBD1	CASTQGAGSPLHF	TGTGCCAGCACCCAGGGGGCTGGATCACCCCTCCACTTT
many	TRBV20-1	TRBJ2-7	NA	CSAYPWPSYEQYF	TGCAGTGCTTATCCCTGGCCCTCCTACGAGCAGTACTTC
many	TRBV11-2	TRBJ2-1	TRBD2	CASSFPAGYNEQFF	TGTGCCAGCAGCTTTCCAGCGGGGTACAATGAGCAGTTCTTC
few	TRBV12-3/TRBV12-4	TRBJ1-1	NA	CASRVSGNTEAFF	TGTGCCAGCAGGGTTTCTGGGAACACTGAAGCTTTCTTT
many	TRBV28	TRBJ1-2	TRBD1	CASSPPGQNFYGYTF	TGTGCCAGCAGTCCGCCGGGACAGAACTTCTATGGCTACACCTTC
NA	TRBV20-1	TRBJ2-7	TRBD1	CSAQLVIGGEEQYF	TGCAGTGCCCAGCTCGTGATAGGGGGCGAAGAGCAGTACTTC
many	TRBV27	TRBJ2-3	TRBD2	CASSPVVAGVYDTQYF	TGTGCCAGCAGCCCAGTAGTAGCGGGAGTGTACGATACGCAGTATTTT
NA	TRBV4-2	TRBJ2-1	NA	CASSPPARGHEQFF	TGTGCCAGCAGCCCGCCAGCGAGGGGCCATGAGCAGTTCTTC
many	TRBV20-1	TRBJ1-2	NA	CSARGRTAGQTLYGYTF	TGCAGTGCTAGGGGGCGAACTGCGGGGCAAACCCTCTATGGCTACACCTTC
many	TRBV28	TRBJ1-2	NA	CASSLGGLHGYTF	TGTGCCAGCAGTTTAGGAGGGTTACATGGCTACACCTTC
many	TRBV4-3	TRBJ2-3	NA	CASSQDQFGAGDIGTDTQYF	TGCGCCAGCAGCCAAGACCAATTCGGGGCGGGGGACATAGGCACAGATACGCAGTATTTT
few	TRBV12-1	TRBJ2-1	NA	CASSPGPSGYNEQFF	TGTGCCAGCAGCCCCGGCCCCTCCGGCTACAATGAGCAGTTCTTC
many	TRBV18	TRBJ2-5	NA	CASSPNQETQYF	TGTGCCAGCTCACCCAACCAAGAGACCCAGTACTTC
few	TRBV6-5	TRBJ2-2	NA	CASSYLRGRAFATGELFF	TGTGCCAGCAGTTACCTCCGGGGCAGGGCTTTTGCCACCGGGGAGCTGTTTTTT
medium-sized	TRBV12-3/TRBV12-4	TRBJ2-1	NA	CASSLGNEQFF	TGTGCCAGCAGTTTAGGCAATGAGCAGTTCTTC
many	TRBV9	TRBJ2-1	NA	CASSVPPVDEQFF	TGTGCCAGCAGCGTCCCCCCGGTCGATGAGCAGTTCTTC
few	TRBV18	TRBJ2-3	TRBD2	CASSPRASGRVTDTQYF	TGTGCCAGCTCACCTCGAGCTAGCGGGAGAGTCACAGATACGCAGTATTTT
many	TRBV5-1	TRBJ2-7	TRBD2	CASSPGGSSYEQYF	TGCGCCAGCAGCCCGGGAGGCAGCTCCTACGAGCAGTACTTC
NA	TRBV20-1	TRBJ2-7	TRBD2	CCAKLGRESALIYEQYF	TGCTGTGCTAAACTAGGGCGGGAGTCGGCTCTCATCTACGAGCAGTACTTC